This TCR beta chain is drawn from a study of vaccination and CD4 T cells after COVID-19. Described treatment: approximately 9-day PBMC culture with coronavirus spike peptide pools or control peptides (ViraFEST assay). CDR3 length: 12 amino acids. Germline V gene data show CDR1 as MNHNS and CDR2 as SASEGT. V was clipped by 6 bases and J by 12 bases, with 17 bases between them. Study-level points and caveats: Median counts of SARS-CoV-2-reactive clonotypes increased from around 20 to 38; this difference was not significant.

Cultured CD4+ T cells had their DNA profiled by the Oncomine TCR Beta short-read assay. TCRdb recomputed calls from the PCR reads with MiXCR, one row per CDR3 protein. The data hold some 10,000 distinct CDR3 sequences, with around 60% observed a single time. Notes on this clonotype: The antigen is unknown.

The specimen was CD4+ T cells from blood, cultured in vitro. This receptor was identified in a human donor who had recovered from COVID-19. The chain carries TRBV6-1 and TRBJ1-1; D is perhaps TRBD1 (6 bases). CDR3 sequence (DNA): TGTGCCAGCAGAGAACAGGGATATAAAACTTTCTTT. Translation gives CASREQGYKTFF.